This T cell receptor (beta chain) was found in a study of blood T cell repertoires in COVID-19. Whole-study context: Samples of COVID-19 (acute and convalescent) were obtained from the United States, Italy and Spain. T cells, B-cell-depleted T cells, or PBMCs provided the cDNA or gDNA that served as material.

With respect to this clone: A far larger clone is a single base away, which makes a read error likely.

Authors' methods: It was from reference gene primer amplification that nucleated cell counts were estimated. Clones were read by immunoSEQ multiplex PCR, and TCRdb kept only the in-frame ones, dropping some. The DNA gave D and trimming, while V, J and clone size come from that table. The sample lists under 100,000 clones; roughly 87% were seen once. The CDR3 is made up of 14 amino acids. Germline V gives CDR1 MNHEY, CDR2 SMNVEV (reference sequence). V shed 7 bases and J shed 1 base, with 13 bases lying between them. Sequencing was done on a sample of peripheral blood. The chain has TRBV27 and TRBJ1-1, with D perhaps matching TRBD1 (6 bases). The receptor comes from a male donor with acute or convalescent COVID-19. The CDR3 DNA reads as TGTGCCAGCATGCCGGGACACCAGAACACTGAAGCTTTCTTT. Translating it yields CASMPGHQNTEAFF.